These 21 T cell receptor beta chains were sequenced from one sample in a study of CD8 T cells in Susac syndrome. With random hexamers, reverse transcription was performed on about 0.45 to 1 ug of RNA. TCRdb itself ran the immunoSEQ multiplex PCR reads through MiXCR, one entry per CDR3 protein. This table has 100,000 to 150,000 distinct CDR3 sequences, just over 95% appearing once. The specimen was CD4+ T cells from PBMCs. The receptors stem from a human donor with Susac syndrome.

In DNA, the CDR3 is TGTGCCAGCAGTTTGAAGGCTGAAGCTTTCTTT. Protein sequence: CASSLKAEAFF. This chain joins TRBV28 and TRBJ1-1, with D uncertain. Trimming stripped 3 bases from V and 6 bases from J, with 5 bases between. The CDR3 runs to 11 residues. Germline loops: CDR1 MDHEN, CDR2 SYDVKM.

J is TRBJ2-7 and V is TRBV29-1, with D uncertain. V was pared by 4 bases and J by 0 bases, with 19 bases between. The CDR3 is 16 amino acids. The germline CDR1 and CDR2 sequences are SQVTM and ANQGSEA. CDR3 region: CSVADVHGRNSYEQYF. The CDR3 DNA follows: TGCAGCGTTGCGGACGTCCACGGCCGAAACTCCTACGAGCAGTACTTC.

V is TRBV29-1 and J is TRBJ1-2, with unresolved D. Germline CDR1 SQVTM, CDR2 ANQGSEA. The CDR3 contains 12 residues. V shed 3 bases and J shed 4 bases, with 9 bases lying between them. DNA of the CDR3: TGCAGCGTTGAGTCTGGGTCCTATGGCTACACCTTC. Its translation: CSVESGSYGYTF. The complete variable domain, with remaining parts taken from reference TRBV29-1 and TRBJ1-2, reads SAVISQKPSRDICQRGTSLTIQCQVDSQVTMMFWYRQQPGQSLTLIATANQGSEATYESGFVIDKFPISRPNLTFSTLTVSNMSPEDSSIYLCSVESGSYGYTFGSGTRLTVV.

V usage is TRBV3-1 and J usage is TRBJ2-7, with D possibly being TRBD2 (5 bases). The CDR3 has 14 residues. V was trimmed by 4 bases and J by 2 bases, leaving 12 bases between them. Germline V CDR1 and CDR2: LGHDT, YNNKEL (reference sequence). The CDR3 sequence is CASSRVGLPYEQYF. The CDR3 bases are TGTGCCAGCAGCCGTGTCGGACTTCCCTACGAGCAGTACTTC.

CDR3 coding DNA: TGTGCCTGTCAAAGCGGGTCTAGCACAGATACGCAGTATTTT. It specifies CACQSGSSTDTQYF. The chain uses TRBV30 and TRBJ2-3; a weak D match, TRBD2 (6 bases). Germline CDR1 is GTSNPN and CDR2 is SVGIG (reference sequence). CDR3 size: 14 residues. The germline V and J ends were trimmed by 6 bases and 0 bases, with 13 bases remaining between them. The full variable domain, rest sourced from reference TRBV30 and TRBJ2-3, is SQTIHQWPATLVQPVGSPLSLECTVEGTSNPNLYWYRQAAGRGLQLLFYSVGIGQISSEVPQNLSASRPQDRQFILSSKKLLLSDSGFYLCACQSGSSTDTQYFGPGTRLTVL.

This chain links TRBV18 with TRBJ2-5; D call uncertain. V lost 3 bases and J lost 2, with 7 bases in between. Germline V CDR1 and CDR2: KGHSH, LQKENI. This CDR3 contains 13 residues. The chain's CDR3 is CASSPTIQETQYF. The CDR3 coding sequence is TGTGCCAGCTCACCCACAATACAAGAGACCCAGTACTTC.

This clonotype was recorded once. The rearrangement joins TRBV20-1 to TRBJ2-3; 10 bases agree with TRBD2. Trimming took 4 bases from V and 10 from J; bases not matched to a gene: 11. The CDR3 runs 14 residues. Per germline, CDR1 DFQATT and CDR2 SNEGSKA (reference sequence). CDR3 protein: CSAIASGSWESQYF. The CDR3 region has the DNA TGCAGTGCTATCGCTAGCGGGAGCTGGGAGTCGCAGTATTTT.

The J gene is TRBJ2-5, the V gene TRBV3-1; 7 bases match TRBD2. The CDR3 contains 14 residues. Germline values: CDR1 LGHDT, CDR2 YNNKEL (reference sequence). The V gene end was trimmed by 1 base and the J gene end by 3 bases; junction bases not matched to a gene: 2. The CDR3 region is CASSQASGKETQYF. For the CDR3, the DNA is TGTGCCAGCAGCCAAGCGAGCGGGAAAGAGACCCAGTACTTC.

The CDR3 loop is CSASADQQYF. The CDR3 nucleotides are TGCAGTGCTAGCGCTGATCAGCAGTACTTC. The V and J genes are TRBV20-1 and TRBJ2-7; D unclear. The CDR3 runs 10 residues. CDR1 is DFQATT and CDR2 is SNEGSKA in the germline V gene (reference sequence). The V end was cut by 3 bases, the J end by 8 bases, with 8 bases between.

The V gene is TRBV19, the J gene TRBJ1-5; no clear D gene. The CDR3 contains 12 residues. The germline CDR1 and CDR2 sequences are LNHDA and SQIVND (reference sequence). V was clipped by 2 bases and J by 11 bases, with 10 bases between them. The CDR3 spells CASSISAQSQHF. The CDR3 nucleotides are TGTGCCAGTAGTATATCCGCCCAGTCCCAGCATTTT.

The chain links TRBV3-1 to TRBJ1-2; D is uncertain. The germline V and J ends were trimmed by 4 bases and 7 bases, with 19 bases remaining between them. Germline CDR1 reads LGHDT; CDR2 reads YNNKEL (reference sequence). The CDR3 runs 15 residues. The chain's CDR3 is CASSPPPVRAGGYTF. The DNA of the CDR3 is TGTGCCAGCAGCCCACCCCCAGTAAGGGCAGGTGGCTACACCTTC.

The chain is built from TRBV5-1 and TRBJ2-2; 8 nucleotides match TRBD1. V dropped 3 bases and J dropped 1; count of bases not matched to a gene: 5. Germline values: CDR1 SGHRS, CDR2 YFSETQ. This CDR3 spans 16 amino acids. The DNA for the CDR3 is TGCGCCAGCAGCTCGCAGGGGGCCCTGAACACCGGGGAGCTGTTTTTT. This encodes CASSSQGALNTGELFF.

The rearrangement links TRBV29-1 to TRBJ1-1, with 7 bases identical to TRBD1. Unmatched junction bases numbered 1, after V lost 5 bases and J lost 4 bases. This CDR3 is built from 11 residues. CDR1 and CDR2 from the germline V gene are SQVTM and ANQGSEA. The CDR3 DNA is TGCAGCGTTAACAGGGGCACTGAAGCTTTCTTT. Encoded protein: CSVNRGTEAFF.

This clonotype showed up just once. The chain couples TRBV3-1 to TRBJ2-1, with 7 bases that match TRBD2. This CDR3 region has 15 residues. V shed 1 base and J 7 bases; nucleotides not matched to a gene: 7. The germline CDR1 and CDR2 sequences are LGHDT and YNNKEL (reference sequence). This chain's CDR3 is CASSQVGGRQNEQFF. CDR3 DNA: TGTGCCAGCAGCCAAGTCGGCGGGAGACAGAATGAGCAGTTCTTC.

The rearrangement uses TRBV10-3 and TRBJ2-7; TRBD2 matches 8 bases. V gave up 0 bases and J gave up 5 bases; unmatched junction bases: 6. Germline assignment: CDR1 ENHRY and CDR2 SYGVKD. This CDR3 spans 15 amino acids. In nucleotides, the CDR3 is TGTGCCATCAGTGAGTCGTCGGGAGGGCCGAACGAGCAGTACTTC. Its translation is CAISESSGGPNEQYF.

The chain has TRBV20-1 and TRBJ2-1; 8 bases line up with TRBD2. The J segment lost 7 bases and the V segment lost 1 base, leaving 9 bases of the junction unmatched. This CDR3 has 15 residues. Germline-derived CDR1 and CDR2 are DFQATT and SNEGSKA (reference sequence). CDR3 DNA sequence: TGCAGTGCTAGAGTAGGGTTAGCGGGAATGAATGAGCAGTTCTTC. Residues: CSARVGLAGMNEQFF.

The chain is built from TRBV9 and TRBJ1-1; D perhaps matches TRBD1 (6 bases). Trimming cost V 4 bases and J 10 bases, with 17 bases left between them. Germline loops: CDR1 SGDLS, CDR2 YYNGEE. The CDR3 runs to 13 residues. CDR3 in amino acids: CASSPHPEGGAFF. DNA of the CDR3: TGTGCCAGCAGCCCACATCCCGAGGGGGGAGCTTTCTTT.

This chain connects TRBV7-2 to TRBJ2-1, with D perhaps TRBD2 (6 bases). The CDR3 loop spans 14 amino acids. In germline, CDR1 is SGHTA, CDR2 FQGNSA. V lost 4 bases to trimming and J lost 7 bases, with 14 bases between them. The CDR3 sequence: CASSYDGSRNEQFF. In nucleotides, the CDR3 is TGTGCCAGCAGCTACGACGGGAGCAGGAATGAGCAGTTCTTC. The variable domain in full, with the rest retrieved from reference TRBV7-2 and TRBJ2-1, is GAGVSQSPSNKVTEKGKDVELRCDPISGHTALYWYRQSLGQGLEFLIYFQGNSAPDKSGLPSDRFSAERTGGSVSTLTIQRTQQEDSAVYLCASSYDGSRNEQFFGPGTRLTVL.

This clonotype appeared a single time. The chain combines TRBV28 with TRBJ1-1; D call uncertain. This CDR3 has 11 residues. Germline V gene data show CDR1 as MDHEN and CDR2 as SYDVKM. Trimming stripped 6 bases from V and 4 bases from J, with 6 bases between. CDR3 loop: CASSLTTEAFF. The CDR3 DNA is TGTGCCAGCAGCCTCACCACTGAAGCTTTCTTT.

CDR3 in DNA: TGTGCCAGCAGCTCCGAAATTTCTCGGACAGCCGAGCAGTACTTC. Translation gives CASSSEISRTAEQYF. The chain uses TRBV5-4 and TRBJ2-7; tentative D call: TRBD1 (6 bases). Germline lookup yields CDR1 SGHNT and CDR2 YYREEE (reference sequence). V lost 3 bases and J lost 6, with 19 bases in between. The CDR3 is 15 amino acids.

Only one count was recorded for this clonotype. The rearrangement links TRBV4-2 to TRBJ2-7; D unclear. The CDR3 is made up of 16 amino acids. With 0 bases removed from V and 6 bases from J, the gap between germline ends came to 18 bases. Germline CDR1 reads LGHNA; CDR2 reads YNFKEQ. The CDR3 sequence: CASSQERASVKAEQYF. The CDR3 DNA reads TGTGCCAGCAGCCAAGAAAGGGCGAGTGTGAAGGCCGAGCAGTACTTC.